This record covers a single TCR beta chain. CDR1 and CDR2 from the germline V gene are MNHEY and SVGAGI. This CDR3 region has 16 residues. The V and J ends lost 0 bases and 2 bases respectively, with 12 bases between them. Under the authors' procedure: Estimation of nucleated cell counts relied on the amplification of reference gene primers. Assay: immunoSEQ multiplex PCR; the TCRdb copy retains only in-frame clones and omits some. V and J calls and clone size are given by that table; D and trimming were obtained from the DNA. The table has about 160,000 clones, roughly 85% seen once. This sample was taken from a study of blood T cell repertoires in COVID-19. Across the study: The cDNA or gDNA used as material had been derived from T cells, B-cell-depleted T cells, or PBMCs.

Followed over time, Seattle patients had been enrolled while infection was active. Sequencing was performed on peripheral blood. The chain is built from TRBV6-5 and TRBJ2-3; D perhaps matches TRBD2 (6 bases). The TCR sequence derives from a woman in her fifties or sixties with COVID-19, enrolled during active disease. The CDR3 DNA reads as TGTGCCAGCAGTTACTCATTACGGGGGTACACAGATACGCAGTATTTT. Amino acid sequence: CASSYSLRGYTDTQYF.